This is a list of T cell receptor beta chains from one sample in a study of blood T cell repertoires in COVID-19. Profiled with immunoSEQ multiplex PCR; TCRdb holds only in-frame clones, not every one. The data contain about 170,000 clones, over 80% of them seen just once; the ten biggest clones take up around 8.4%. The sequenced sample consisted of peripheral blood. Source of these receptors: a woman of 80 years or more with active or convalescent COVID-19. Both conserved end residues are part of each CDR3. The D gene is left open where the match is weak. Part of the rows lack a size; the others show once, few, many or a class for expanded clones.

v_call	d_call	j_call	clone_size	cdr3_nt	cdr3_aa
TRBV12-5	TRBD1	TRBJ2-1	NA	TGTGCTAGTGGCCACGGGGACAGCGGATACAATGAGCAGTTCTTC	CASGHGDSGYNEQFF
TRBV7-6	NA	TRBJ2-5	NA	TGTGCCAGCAGCTTAGAACAGGAACAAGAGACCCAGTACTTC	CASSLEQEQETQYF
TRBV6-5	TRBD1	TRBJ1-2	NA	TGTGCCACAGGGGTAGGGGGCAAGGGCTATGGCTACACCTTC	CATGVGGKGYGYTF
TRBV3-1/TRBV3-2	NA	TRBJ1-1	NA	TGTGCCAGCAGCCAGGCGGGACCGATGAACACTGAAGCTTTCTTT	CASSQAGPMNTEAFF
TRBV2	NA	TRBJ2-7	once	TGTGCCAGCAGCTCTTTCCTCGAGCAGTACTTC	CASSSFLEQYF
TRBV6-2/TRBV6-3	NA	TRBJ2-7	once	TGTGCCAGCAGTTACTTTGGGGAGTTCGAAGAGCAGTACTTC	CASSYFGEFEEQYF
TRBV19	NA	TRBJ1-5	few	TGTGCCAGTAGTATAAACAGAGATAGCAATCAGCCCCAGCATTTT	CASSINRDSNQPQHF
TRBV6-5	NA	TRBJ1-1	NA	TGTGCCAGCAATCTCCACACCGGGGACACTGAAGCTTTCTTT	CASNLHTGDTEAFF
TRBV5-5	TRBD1	TRBJ1-2	once	TGTGCCAGCAGCCCGCCGACAGGGAACTATGGCTACACCTTC	CASSPPTGNYGYTF
TRBV7-2	TRBD2	TRBJ2-1	NA	TGTGCCAGCAGCTTATTAGCGGGGGGGTTCAATGAGCAGTTCTTC	CASSLLAGGFNEQFF
TRBV7-8	TRBD1	TRBJ2-7	NA	TGTGCCAGCAGCTCTACCGGGACAGGGGGTCACGAGCAGTACTTC	CASSSTGTGGHEQYF
TRBV12-5	NA	TRBJ2-7	NA	TGTGCTAGTGGTTTGAGCCTTGGTGCCTACGAGCAGTACTTC	CASGLSLGAYEQYF
TRBV5-1	NA	TRBJ2-6	NA	TGCGCCAGCATGCGAGGTGATGGGGCCAACGTCCTGACTTTC	CASMRGDGANVLTF
TRBV5-1	TRBD1	TRBJ2-7	NA	TGCGCCAGCAGCCAGGGAGGGACAGGGGGCTACGAGCAGTACTTC	CASSQGGTGGYEQYF
TRBV29-1	TRBD1	TRBJ2-1	NA	TGCAGCGCCAGATCTGGGGACAGGGACAATGAGCAGTTCTTC	CSARSGDRDNEQFF